This T cell receptor beta chain is from a study of blood T cells in healthy people across ages. About the research overall: Template switching recovered approximately one barcoded beta molecule for every two T cells. Findings and caveats of the study: Per million T cells, TCR beta diversity dropped roughly linearly as age increased. Diversity figures based on one million T cells were deemed too low.

Through a sample-barcoded 5' primer and a J-beta primer mix, a second PCR was run for 7 to 11 cycles. TCRdb re-called the 5' RACE reads with MiXCR, one entry per CDR3 protein. The sample consists of hundreds of thousands of distinct CDR3 sequences, more than 40% of them appearing once. This clonotype has only a few counts. Its antigen remains unidentified. This CDR3 spans 14 amino acids. The germline CDR1 and CDR2 sequences are LGHNA and YSLEER. Trimming pared 1 base from V and 5 bases from J, leaving 9 bases between. The sample was blood. This chain uses TRBV4-3 with TRBJ2-1; tentatively, D is TRBD2 (5 bases). This receptor was obtained from a man between 60 and 75 years old in good health. The CDR3 reads CASSQAGSHNEQFF. CDR3 in DNA: TGCGCCAGCAGCCAAGCGGGATCACACAATGAGCAGTTCTTC.